Listed here is a single T cell receptor beta chain. The clone's antigen remains unknown. No much larger clonotype is one base removed from it; base qualities were not supplied. Per the germline V gene (reference sequence), SGHNT is the CDR1 and YYREEE is the CDR2. Its CDR3 holds 13 amino acids, cysteine through phenylalanine. The kept DNA is CDR3 alone, 39 bases in frame from the first base. Relative to germline, V is 4 bases shorter and J is 7 bases shorter, with 13 bases between their ends. The sample's time point label is to be understood as: baseline before first vaccination. Vaccinee samples were obtained from the UK trials COV001 and COV002, which included a single-blind randomized controlled phase 2/3 trial of AZD1222 (ChAdOx1 nCoV-19) in healthy adults. For TCRbeta chain sequencing, PBMC samples were collected from trial participants at day 0 and at day 28 after the second dose. This entry is derived from a study of T cell responses to AZD1222 COVID-19 vaccine (dated by TCRdb to the early 2020s). Describing the broader study: AZD1222 recipients with second doses at about 4 weeks or about 12 weeks were pooled, because spike-specific TCR depth and breadth did not differ between schedules. A total of 233 trial participants underwent TCR sequencing, of whom about 210 received two doses of AZD1222 and some 25 received two doses of the MenACWY control vaccine. Enrollment into the trials was organized by age into subgroups of 18-55, 56-69 and 70-plus years, and those subgroups contained roughly 140, 27 and 60 TCR-sequenced participants, respectively. Overall results and qualifications from the work: The 56-69-year group was small, and its depth increase did not reach significance, likely because of low power. The whole spike protein was spanned by vaccine-associated CD4 TCRs, and dominant responses were seen in regions 160-218 and 743-854. After two AZD1222 doses, both the breadth and the depth of spike-specific TCRs were significantly higher than at day 0 and than in MenACWY recipients. Because no day 14 peak-response samples were available, repertoires were characterized only after the peak T cell response. Epitopes outside the regions mutated in the B.1.351 and B.1.1.7 variants were reportedly recognized by nearly half of the unique spike-specific TCRs. Participants were mostly white British, with more females than males. The authors suggested clonal diversity may have been underestimated. Conclusions about previously exposed vaccinees are limited, since just five to seven AZD1222 recipients were seropositive for SARS-CoV-2 at baseline.

The CDR3 regions of human TCRbeta chains were subjected to immunosequencing. In the authors' own workflow: Repertoire TCRs were matched against a reference library of SARS-CoV-2-specific TCRs generated with the MIRA antigen-specificity platform. Breadth meant the fraction of unique TCRs that were SARS-CoV-2-associated, whereas depth meant the fraction of total T cells that were SARS-CoV-2-associated. Using the MIRA data, each spike-specific TCR was assigned both to the spike region to which the TCR was reactive and to a CD4 or CD8 class. Log10-transformed breadth and depth values were compared by one-way ANOVA with Sidak's multiple comparisons tests. TCRdb holds this immuneACCESS table with in-frame rearrangements only. Some clones are missing; in checked studies, unresolved V genes explain under half, and the rest has no known cause. For V, J and clone size, that table is used; D and trimming come from the DNA. In all, the sample holds about 140,000 clones, and roughly 90% of those were seen once. Of the sample, 2.5% to 3% falls within the top ten clones.

The TCR comes from an adult in good health. This specimen was peripheral blood, taken on day 0 of AZD1222 vaccination. The chain was built from TRBV5-4 and TRBJ2-3, with no reliable assignment of the D segment. DNA sequence: TGTGCCAGCAGCGCAAATGACCGCAATACGCAGTATTTT. Its coded protein is CASSANDRNTQYF.